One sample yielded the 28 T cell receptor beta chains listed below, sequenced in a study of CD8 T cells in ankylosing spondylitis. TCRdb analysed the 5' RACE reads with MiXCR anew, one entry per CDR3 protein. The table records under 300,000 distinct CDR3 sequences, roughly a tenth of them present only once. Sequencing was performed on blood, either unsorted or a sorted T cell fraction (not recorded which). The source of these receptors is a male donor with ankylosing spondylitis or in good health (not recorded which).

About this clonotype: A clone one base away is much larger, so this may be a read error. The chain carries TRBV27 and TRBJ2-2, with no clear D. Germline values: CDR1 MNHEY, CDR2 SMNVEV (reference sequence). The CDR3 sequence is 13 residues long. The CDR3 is CTSSFGRTGELFF. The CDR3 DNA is TGTACCAGCAGTTTTGGGCGAACCGGGGAGCTGTTTTTT.

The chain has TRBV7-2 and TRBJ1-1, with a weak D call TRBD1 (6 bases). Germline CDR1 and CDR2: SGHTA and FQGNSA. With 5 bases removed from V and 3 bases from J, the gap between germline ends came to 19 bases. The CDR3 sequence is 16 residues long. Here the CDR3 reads CASSARRGRQDTEAFF. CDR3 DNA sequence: TGTGCCAGCAGCGCGCGAAGGGGGAGGCAGGACACTGAAGCTTTCTTT.

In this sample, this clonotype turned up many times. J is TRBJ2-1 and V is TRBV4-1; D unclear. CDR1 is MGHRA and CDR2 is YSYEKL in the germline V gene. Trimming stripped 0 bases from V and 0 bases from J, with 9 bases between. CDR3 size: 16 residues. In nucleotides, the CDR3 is TGCGCCAGCAGCCAAGAACCTATCCTCTCCTACAATGAGCAGTTCTTC. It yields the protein CASSQEPILSYNEQFF.

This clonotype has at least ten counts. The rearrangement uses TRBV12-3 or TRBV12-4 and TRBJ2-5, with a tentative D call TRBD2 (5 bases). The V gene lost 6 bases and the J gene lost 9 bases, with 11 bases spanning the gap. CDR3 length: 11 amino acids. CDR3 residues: CASRENGAQYF. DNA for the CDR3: TGTGCCAGCAGAGAAAACGGGGCCCAGTACTTC.

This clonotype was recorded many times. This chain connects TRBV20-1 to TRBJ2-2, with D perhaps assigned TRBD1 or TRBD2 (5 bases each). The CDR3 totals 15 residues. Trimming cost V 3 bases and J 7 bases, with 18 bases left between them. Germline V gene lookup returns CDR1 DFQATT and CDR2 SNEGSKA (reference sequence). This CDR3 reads CSARPTGGPFGELFF. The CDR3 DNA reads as TGCAGTGCTAGGCCAACAGGAGGTCCATTCGGGGAGCTGTTTTTT.

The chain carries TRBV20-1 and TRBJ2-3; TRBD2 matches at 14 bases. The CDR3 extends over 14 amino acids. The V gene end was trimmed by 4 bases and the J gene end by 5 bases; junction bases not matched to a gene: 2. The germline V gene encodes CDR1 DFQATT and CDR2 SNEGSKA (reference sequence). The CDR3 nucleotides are TGCAGTGCTACGACTAGCGGGAGGGGAGATACGCAGTATTTT. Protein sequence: CSATTSGRGDTQYF.

This CDR3 is CASREGTYSYEQYF. In nucleotides, the CDR3 is TGCGCCAGCAGAGAGGGGACTTACTCCTACGAGCAGTACTTC. The J gene is TRBJ2-7, the V gene TRBV5-1; possible D gene TRBD2, 6 bases. Germline assignment: CDR1 SGHRS and CDR2 YFSETQ. The CDR3 runs 14 residues. The V end was cut by 5 bases, the J end by 0 bases, with 12 bases between.

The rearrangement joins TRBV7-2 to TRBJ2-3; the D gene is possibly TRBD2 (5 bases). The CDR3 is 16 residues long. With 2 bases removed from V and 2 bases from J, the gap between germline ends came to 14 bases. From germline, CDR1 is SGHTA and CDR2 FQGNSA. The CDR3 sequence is CASSLMGVGFTDTQYF. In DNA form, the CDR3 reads TGTGCCAGCAGCTTAATGGGAGTCGGGTTCACAGATACGCAGTATTTT.

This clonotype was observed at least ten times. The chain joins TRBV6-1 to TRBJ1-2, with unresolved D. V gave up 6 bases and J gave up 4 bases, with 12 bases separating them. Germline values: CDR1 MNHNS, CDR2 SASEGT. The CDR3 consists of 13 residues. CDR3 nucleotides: TGTGCCAGCAGGGACCTCCCGGCCTATGGCTACACCTTC. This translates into CASRDLPAYGYTF.

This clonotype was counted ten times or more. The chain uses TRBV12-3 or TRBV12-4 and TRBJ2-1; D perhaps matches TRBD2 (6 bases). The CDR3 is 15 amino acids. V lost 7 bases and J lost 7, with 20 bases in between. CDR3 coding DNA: TGTGCCAGCACTCCCGTGCGGGGAGTAGGGAATGAGCAGTTCTTC. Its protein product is CASTPVRGVGNEQFF.

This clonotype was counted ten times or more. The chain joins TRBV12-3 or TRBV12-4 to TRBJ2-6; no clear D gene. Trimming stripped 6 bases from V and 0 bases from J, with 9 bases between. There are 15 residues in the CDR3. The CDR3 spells CASSRVYSGANVLTF. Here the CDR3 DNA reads TGTGCCAGCAGCCGCGTATACTCTGGGGCCAACGTCCTGACTTTC.

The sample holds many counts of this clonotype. The CDR3 loop is CASSYSPGFRYGYTF. In nucleotides, the CDR3 is TGTGCCAGCAGTTACTCTCCAGGGTTTCGCTATGGCTACACCTTC. The genes are TRBV6-5 and TRBJ1-2, with D possibly matching TRBD1 (5 bases). The CDR3 is 15 amino acids. V was cut by 0 bases and J by 4 bases, with 12 bases left in between. CDR1 and CDR2 from the germline V gene are MNHEY and SVGAGI.

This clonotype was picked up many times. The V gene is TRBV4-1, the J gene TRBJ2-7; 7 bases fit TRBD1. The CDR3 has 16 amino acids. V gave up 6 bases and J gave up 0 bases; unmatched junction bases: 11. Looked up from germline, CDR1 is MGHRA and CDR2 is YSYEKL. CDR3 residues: CASRLNHEGASYEQYF. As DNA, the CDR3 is TGCGCCAGCAGGCTAAATCATGAGGGGGCCTCCTACGAGCAGTACTTC.

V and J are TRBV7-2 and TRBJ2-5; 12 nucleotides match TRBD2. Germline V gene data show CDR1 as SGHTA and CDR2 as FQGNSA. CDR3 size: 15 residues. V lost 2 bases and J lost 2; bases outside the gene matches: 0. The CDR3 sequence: CTSSLTSGGQETQYF. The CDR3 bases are TGTACCAGCAGCTTAACTAGCGGGGGGCAAGAGACCCAGTACTTC.

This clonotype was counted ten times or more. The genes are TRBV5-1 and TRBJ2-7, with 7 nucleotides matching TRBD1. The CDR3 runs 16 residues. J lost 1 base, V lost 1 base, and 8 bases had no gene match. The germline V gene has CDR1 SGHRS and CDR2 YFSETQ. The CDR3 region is CASSLYLGQESYEQYF. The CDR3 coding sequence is TGCGCCAGCAGCTTGTATCTAGGACAGGAGTCCTACGAGCAGTACTTC.

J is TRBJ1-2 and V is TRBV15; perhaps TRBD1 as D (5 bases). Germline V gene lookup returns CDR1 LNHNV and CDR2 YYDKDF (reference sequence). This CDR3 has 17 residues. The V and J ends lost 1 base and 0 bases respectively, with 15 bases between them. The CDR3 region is CATSRVLGLVTNYGYTF. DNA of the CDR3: TGTGCCACCAGCAGAGTCCTGGGGCTGGTAACTAACTATGGCTACACCTTC.

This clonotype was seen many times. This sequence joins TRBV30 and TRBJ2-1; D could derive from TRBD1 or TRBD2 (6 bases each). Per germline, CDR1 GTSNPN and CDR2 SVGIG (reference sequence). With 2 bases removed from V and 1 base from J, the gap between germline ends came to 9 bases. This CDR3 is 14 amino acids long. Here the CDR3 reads CAWSRGRSYNEQFF. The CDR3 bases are TGTGCCTGGAGTAGGGGGAGGTCCTACAATGAGCAGTTCTTC. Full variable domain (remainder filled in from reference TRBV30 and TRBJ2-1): SQTIHQWPATLVQPVGSPLSLECTVEGTSNPNLYWYRQAAGRGLQLLFYSVGIGQISSEVPQNLSASRPQDRQFILSSKKLLLSDSGFYLCAWSRGRSYNEQFFGPGTRLTVL.

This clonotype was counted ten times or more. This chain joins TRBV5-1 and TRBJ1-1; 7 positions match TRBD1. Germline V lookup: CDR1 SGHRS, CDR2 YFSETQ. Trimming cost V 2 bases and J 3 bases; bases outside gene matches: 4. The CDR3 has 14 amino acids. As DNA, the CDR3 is TGCGCCAGCAGCTTCGACAGGGATTACACTGAAGCTTTCTTT. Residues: CASSFDRDYTEAFF.

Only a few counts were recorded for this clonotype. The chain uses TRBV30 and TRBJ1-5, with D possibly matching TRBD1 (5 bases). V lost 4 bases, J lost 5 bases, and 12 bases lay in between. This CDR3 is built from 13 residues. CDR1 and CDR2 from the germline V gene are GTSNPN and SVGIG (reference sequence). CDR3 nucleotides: TGTGCCTGGAATGGGGGGACTGATCAGCCCCAGCATTTT. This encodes CAWNGGTDQPQHF. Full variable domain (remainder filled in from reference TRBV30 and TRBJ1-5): SQTIHQWPATLVQPVGSPLSLECTVEGTSNPNLYWYRQAAGRGLQLLFYSVGIGQISSEVPQNLSASRPQDRQFILSSKKLLLSDSGFYLCAWNGGTDQPQHFGDGTRLSIL.

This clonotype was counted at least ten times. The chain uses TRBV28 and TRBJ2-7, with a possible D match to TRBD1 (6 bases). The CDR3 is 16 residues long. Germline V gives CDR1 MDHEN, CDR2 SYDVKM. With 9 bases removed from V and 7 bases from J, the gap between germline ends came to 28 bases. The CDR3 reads CASREGSTGQIREQYF. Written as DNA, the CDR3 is TGTGCCAGTAGGGAAGGATCTACGGGACAAATCAGGGAGCAGTACTTC.

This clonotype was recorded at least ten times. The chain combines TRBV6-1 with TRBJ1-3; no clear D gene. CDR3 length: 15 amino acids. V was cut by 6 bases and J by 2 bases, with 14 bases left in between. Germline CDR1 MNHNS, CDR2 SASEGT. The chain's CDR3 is CASRLSSSPGNTIYF. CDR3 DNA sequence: TGTGCCAGCAGGTTAAGCTCCAGCCCTGGAAACACCATATATTTT.

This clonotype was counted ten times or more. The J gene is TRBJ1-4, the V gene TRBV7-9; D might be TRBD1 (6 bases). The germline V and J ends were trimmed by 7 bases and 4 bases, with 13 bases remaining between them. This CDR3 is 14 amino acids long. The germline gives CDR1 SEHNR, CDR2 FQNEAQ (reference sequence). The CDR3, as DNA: TGTGCCAGCACACCGAGGGGGGGTAATGAAAAACTGTTTTTT. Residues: CASTPRGGNEKLFF.

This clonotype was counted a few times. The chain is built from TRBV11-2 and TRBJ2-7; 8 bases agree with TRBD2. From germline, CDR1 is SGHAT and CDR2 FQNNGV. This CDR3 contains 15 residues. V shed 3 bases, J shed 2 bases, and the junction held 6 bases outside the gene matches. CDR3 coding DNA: TGTGCCAGCAGCTTCCCCACTAGCGGAACCTACGAGCAGTACTTC. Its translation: CASSFPTSGTYEQYF.

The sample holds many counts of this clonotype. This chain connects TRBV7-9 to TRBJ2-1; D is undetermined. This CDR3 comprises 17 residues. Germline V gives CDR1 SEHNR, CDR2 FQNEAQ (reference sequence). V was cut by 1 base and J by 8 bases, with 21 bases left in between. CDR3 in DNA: TGTGCCAGCAGCTTAGTTGCCCTAGACTCCCGTACCGATGAGCAGTTCTTC. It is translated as CASSLVALDSRTDEQFF. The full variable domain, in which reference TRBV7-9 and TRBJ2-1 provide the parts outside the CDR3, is DTGVSQNPRHKITKRGQNVTFRCDPISEHNRLYWYRQTLGQGPEFLTYFQNEAQLEKSRLLSDRFSAERPKGSFSTLEIQRTEQGDSAMYLCASSLVALDSRTDEQFFGPGTRLTVL.

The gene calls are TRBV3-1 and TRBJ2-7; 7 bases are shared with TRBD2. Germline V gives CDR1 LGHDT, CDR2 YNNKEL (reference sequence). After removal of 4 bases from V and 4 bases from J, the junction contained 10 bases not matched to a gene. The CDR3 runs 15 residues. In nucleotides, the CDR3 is TGTGCCAGCAGCCCGCGGTTGGCGGGAGCTTACGAGCAGTACTTC. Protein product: CASSPRLAGAYEQYF.

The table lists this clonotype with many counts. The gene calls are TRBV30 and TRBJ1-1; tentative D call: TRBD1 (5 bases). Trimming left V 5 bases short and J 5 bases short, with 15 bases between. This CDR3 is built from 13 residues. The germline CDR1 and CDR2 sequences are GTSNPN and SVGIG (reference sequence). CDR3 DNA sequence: TGTGCCTGGGACCGTCCCAGGGTGACTGAAGCTTTCTTT. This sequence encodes CAWDRPRVTEAFF.

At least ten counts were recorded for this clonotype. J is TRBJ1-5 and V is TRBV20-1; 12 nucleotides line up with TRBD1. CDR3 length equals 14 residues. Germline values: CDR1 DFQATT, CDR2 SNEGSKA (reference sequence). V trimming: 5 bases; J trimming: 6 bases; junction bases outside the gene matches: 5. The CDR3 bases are TGCAGTGCTCCTGGGACAGGGGGCAGTCAGCCCCAGCATTTT. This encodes CSAPGTGGSQPQHF.

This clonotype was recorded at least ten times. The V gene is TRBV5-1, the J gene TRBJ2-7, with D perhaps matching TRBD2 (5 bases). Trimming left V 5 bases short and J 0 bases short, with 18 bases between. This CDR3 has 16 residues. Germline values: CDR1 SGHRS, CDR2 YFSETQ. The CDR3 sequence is CASSLGPLGSSYEQYF. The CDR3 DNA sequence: TGCGCCAGCAGTTTAGGGCCACTGGGGAGCTCCTACGAGCAGTACTTC.